The next 10 T cell receptor beta chains were all read from a single sample in a study of shared clonotypes between healthy human individuals. Naive CD8 isolation took CD45RO-negative cells positively selected for CCR7 and excluded terminally differentiated effector memory CD45RA+ cells. Generated by immunoSEQ multiplex PCR, the TCRdb table keeps only in-frame clones and is missing some. The repertoire includes around 2,000,000 clones, about 94% of them detected once, and roughly 1% sits in the top ten. Material for sequencing was naive CD8+ T cells sorted from blood. Every receptor here comes from a man in his late teens or twenties in good health.

This sequence joins TRBV14 and TRBJ2-3; maybe TRBD2 (5 bases). CDR1 is SGHDN and CDR2 is FVKESK in the germline V gene. This CDR3 is 13 amino acids long. The V and J ends lost 4 bases and 5 bases respectively, with 10 bases between them. The CDR3 DNA sequence: TGTGCCAGCAGCCGCGGAGGTGGAGATACGCAGTATTTT. Translation gives CASSRGGGDTQYF.

The chain carries TRBV29-1 and TRBJ1-2; D is undetermined. Germline assignment: CDR1 SQVTM and CDR2 ANQGSEA. The V gene lost 5 bases and the J gene lost 4 bases, with 17 bases spanning the gap. The CDR3 length is 14 residues. CDR3 nucleotides: TGCAGCGTTCGACCCCAAGGTCCCGCCTATGGCTACACCTTC. Encoded protein: CSVRPQGPAYGYTF.

The chain combines TRBV7-6 with TRBJ2-2; D is undetermined. V dropped 1 base and J dropped 5 bases, with 8 bases sitting between them. This CDR3 region has 14 residues. The V gene's germline CDR1 is SGHVS and CDR2 FNYEAQ. Here the CDR3 DNA reads TGTGCCAGCAGCTTAGTTGCTGGGACCGGGGAGCTGTTTTTT. Translated, it gives CASSLVAGTGELFF.

In the case of this clone: Other nucleotide sequences from this sample produce the same CDR3. The chain is built from TRBV11-2 and TRBJ2-7; 8 bases are shared with TRBD1. Per the germline V gene, CDR1 is SGHAT and CDR2 is FQNNGV. V dropped 3 bases and J dropped 1; count of bases not matched to a gene: 2. The CDR3 length is 14 residues. The CDR3 bases are TGTGCCAGCAGCTTCGGGACAGGTTCCTACGAGCAGTACTTC. Encoded protein: CASSFGTGSYEQYF.

The V and J genes are TRBV9 and TRBJ2-5, with 8 positions matching TRBD1. In germline, CDR1 is SGDLS, CDR2 YYNGEE. V was clipped by 0 bases and J by 3 bases; unmatched bases: 7. The CDR3 contains 16 residues. The CDR3 region has the DNA TGTGCCAGCAGCGTAGATGGATTGGGACAGGAAGAGACCCAGTACTTC. Translation: CASSVDGLGQEETQYF.

The genes are TRBV15 and TRBJ1-1, with a possible D match to TRBD1 (5 bases). This CDR3 is 13 amino acids long. Germline CDR1 is LNHNV and CDR2 is YYDKDF (reference sequence). V gave up 8 bases and J gave up 4 bases, with 14 bases separating them. The CDR3 bases are TGTGCCACCTGTGCTGGGGCAGGCACTGAAGCTTTCTTT. Translated, it gives CATCAGAGTEAFF. The complete variable domain, with remaining parts taken from reference TRBV15 and TRBJ1-1, reads DAMVIQNPRYQVTQFGKPVTLSCSQTLNHNVMYWYQQKSSQAPKLLFHYYDKDFNNEADTPDNFQSRRPNTSFCFLDIRSPGLGDTAMYLCATCAGAGTEAFFGQGTRLTVV.

V gene TRBV1 combines with J gene TRBJ2-7; the D call of TRBD2 is as the table states it, not checked on the DNA. TRBV1 is a listed pseudogene. The CDR3 is 15 amino acids. The CDR3 sequence: CTSSQGGTLAGEEYF. In nucleotides, the CDR3 is TGCACCAGCAGCCAAGGTGGGACCCTAGCGGGTGAAGAGTACTTC.

At least ten counts were recorded for this clone. The rearrangement joins TRBV30 to TRBJ2-4; 7 bases agree with TRBD1. CDR3 size: 12 residues. Germline V CDR1 and CDR2: GTSNPN, SVGIG (reference sequence). V dropped 7 bases and J dropped 8; count of bases not matched to a gene: 8. CDR3 DNA sequence: TGTGCCTTACAGGGGTCTGGCGACATTCAGTACTTC. It codes for CALQGSGDIQYF.

This chain uses TRBV7-8 with TRBJ1-5; D may be TRBD1 (5 bases). V gave up 5 bases and J gave up 2 bases, with 16 bases separating them. This CDR3 comprises 16 residues. Germline V lookup: CDR1 SGHVS, CDR2 FQNEAQ. The CDR3 nucleotides are TGTGCCAGCAGCCCATGGGTGGGGGGGGGCAATCAGCCCCAGCATTTT. Residues: CASSPWVGGGNQPQHF.

In its sample, this clone was seen once. The junction differs from germline at one of its ends, possibly a read error. The V and J genes are TRBV7-7 and TRBJ2-1; D possibly corresponds to TRBD2 (5 bases). This CDR3 has 13 amino acids. Germline values: CDR1 SSHAT, CDR2 FNYEAQ (reference sequence). The CDR3 bases are TGTGCTAGCAGCTTAGGAGAGGGAAATGAGCAGTTCTTC. Translating gives CASSLGEGNEQFF.